This T cell receptor beta chain was recovered during a study of blood T cell repertoires in COVID-19. Study-level information: The United States, Italy and Spain were the sources of the acute and convalescent COVID-19 samples. T cells, B-cell-depleted T cells, or PBMCs supplied cDNA or gDNA.

V shed 1 base and J 8 bases; nucleotides not matched to a gene: 5. This CDR3 comprises 15 residues. Germline V CDR1 and CDR2: SGHAT, FQNNGV. The authors' processing: Cell counts per sample came from amplifying reference gene primers. Repertoires were generated with immunoSEQ multiplex PCR, while TCRdb's copy carries only in-frame clones and drops some. That table furnishes V, J and clone size, whereas the DNA furnished D and trimming. There are 200,000 to 250,000 clones in the sample; more than 70% occur only once, and about 2.5% lies in the top ten. The chain joins TRBV11-2 to TRBJ2-1, with TRBD2 identical over 10 bases. Input material: peripheral blood. The TCR was taken from a woman in her fifties or sixties with acute or convalescent COVID-19. CDR3 in DNA: TGTGCCAGCAGCTTAGTGGCTAGCGGGAGCTATGAGCAGTTCTTC. The encoded protein is CASSLVASGSYEQFF.